A single sample is the source of the 24 T cell receptor beta chains below, sequenced in a study of cytomegalovirus exposure and HLA in healthy donors. PCR employed 60 Vbeta and 13 Jbeta primers. The protocol was immunoSEQ multiplex PCR, while the TCRdb copy is restricted to in-frame clones and leaves out a portion. The table shows more than 110,000 clones, with almost 85% occurring only once. The sequencing input was PBMCs. All receptors derive from a man aged 25 to 40 in good health and CMV-seropositive.

The V call is TRBV7-3, the J call TRBJ2-2; the match to TRBD2 covers 7 bases. This CDR3 region has 16 residues. CDR1 and CDR2 from the germline V gene are SGHTA and FQGTGA. J lost 5 bases, V lost 10 bases, and 16 bases had no gene match. The CDR3 nucleotides are TGTGCCACCAGATATCCGGGACTACCTGAGACCGGGGAGCTGTTTTTT. Amino acid sequence: CATRYPGLPETGELFF.

The V and J genes are TRBV28 and TRBJ2-7; TRBD1 matches 10 bases. This CDR3 spans 14 amino acids. The ends lost 6 bases at V and 4 bases at J; junction bases unmatched: 6. CDR1 is MDHEN and CDR2 is SYDVKM in the germline V gene. This chain's CDR3 is CASSLDRGSYEQYF. The CDR3 bases are TGTGCCAGCAGCCTGGACAGGGGGTCTTACGAGCAGTACTTC.

The chain carries TRBV4-2 and TRBJ2-1; no reliable D call. V lost 2 bases to trimming and J lost 4 bases, with 9 bases between them. The length of the CDR3 is 14 residues. Germline CDR1 and CDR2: LGHNA and YNFKEQ. The CDR3: CASSQTGAYNEQFF. DNA for the CDR3: TGTGCCAGCAGCCAAACCGGAGCATACAATGAGCAGTTCTTC.

The chain recombines TRBV7-6 with TRBJ2-3, with D unclear. Between the trimmed V and J ends, which lost 5 bases and 2 bases, there was a span of 5 bases. This CDR3 contains 12 residues. In germline, CDR1 is SGHVS, CDR2 FNYEAQ. CDR3 DNA sequence: TGTGCCAGCAGCCCCTTCACAGATACGCAGTATTTT. Translation: CASSPFTDTQYF.

Worth noting for this clone: A read error may account for a junction end that differs from germline. The genes are TRBV2 and TRBJ1-3; D not certain. The CDR3 is made up of 12 amino acids. Germline CDR1 is SNHLY and CDR2 is FYNNEI. The CDR3 sequence: CASSVTNFHPYF. The DNA for the CDR3 is TGTGCCAGCAGTGTTACAAATTTCCACCCGTACTTT.

This clone was observed a few times. V usage is TRBV7-9 and J usage is TRBJ1-5, with D tentatively TRBD1 (5 bases). V lost 4 bases and J 5 bases, leaving 9 bases between the germline ends. The CDR3 is made up of 13 amino acids. Per germline, CDR1 SEHNR and CDR2 FQNEAQ (reference sequence). Written as DNA, the CDR3 is TGTGCCAGCAGCTCTGGGGGGGATCAGCCCCAGCATTTT. It translates to CASSSGGDQPQHF.

This chain connects TRBV7-9 to TRBJ2-3; the match to TRBD2 covers 9 bases. The CDR3 has 16 residues. Germline loops: CDR1 SEHNR, CDR2 FQNEAQ (reference sequence). The J segment lost 0 bases and the V segment lost 5 bases, leaving 6 bases of the junction unmatched. CDR3 in amino acids: CASSPGAGGSTDTQYF. The CDR3 nucleotides are TGTGCCAGCAGCCCTGGGGCGGGGGGGAGCACAGATACGCAGTATTTT. The full variable domain, completed using reference TRBV7-9 and TRBJ2-3, is DTGVSQNPRHKITKRGQNVTFRCDPISEHNRLYWYRQTLGQGPEFLTYFQNEAQLEKSRLLSDRFSAERPKGSFSTLEIQRTEQGDSAMYLCASSPGAGGSTDTQYFGPGTRLTVL.

The rearrangement links TRBV28 to TRBJ2-7, with 8 nucleotides matching TRBD1. Germline values: CDR1 MDHEN, CDR2 SYDVKM. The V and J ends lost 6 bases and 6 bases, in that order; junction bases with no gene match: 10. The CDR3 runs to 14 residues. In DNA, the CDR3 is TGTGCCAGCAGATTTCCGCAGGGGGCTGGCGAGCAGTACTTC. This translates into CASRFPQGAGEQYF.

This chain connects TRBV9 to TRBJ2-2, with TRBD2 matching 8 bases. The germline gives CDR1 SGDLS, CDR2 YYNGEE. Trimming removed 2 bases from V and 5 bases from J; junction bases left unmatched: 2. This CDR3 has 14 residues. CDR3 sequence reads: CASSVTGGTGELFF. In DNA, the CDR3 is TGTGCCAGCAGCGTCACGGGGGGGACCGGGGAGCTGTTTTTT.

This chain connects TRBV7-2 to TRBJ1-1, with 10 nucleotides matching TRBD1. Germline assignment: CDR1 SGHTA and CDR2 FQGNSA. The CDR3 extends over 14 amino acids. V was clipped by 7 bases and J by 4 bases; unmatched bases: 6. The CDR3 spells CASTRQGAGTEAFF. The CDR3 DNA sequence: TGTGCCAGCACCCGACAGGGGGCGGGCACTGAAGCTTTCTTT.

V gene TRBV11-2 combines with J gene TRBJ1-1; perhaps TRBD1 as D (5 bases). The CDR3 totals 16 residues. CDR1 SGHAT and CDR2 FQNNGV come from the germline V gene. V was cut by 4 bases and J by 4 bases, with 19 bases left in between. CDR3 in DNA: TGTGCCAGCAGCTCAGAACTTTACCGGGACTCCACTGAAGCTTTCTTT. The encoded protein is CASSSELYRDSTEAFF.

The chain combines TRBV6-5 with TRBJ1-1, with D hard to call. Germline loops: CDR1 MNHEY, CDR2 SVGAGI. The CDR3 sequence is 15 residues long. V was shortened by 0 bases and J by 2 bases, with 10 bases between the two germline ends. CDR3 bases: TGTGCCAGCAGTTACTCGCAAAACATAAACACTGAAGCTTTCTTT. Translating it yields CASSYSQNINTEAFF.

The rearrangement joins TRBV5-1 to TRBJ2-7; D perhaps matches TRBD1 (6 bases). The germline V gene has CDR1 SGHRS and CDR2 YFSETQ. Trimming left V 0 bases short and J 2 bases short, with 9 bases between. The CDR3 has 14 amino acids. This CDR3 reads CASSLGQATYEQYF. CDR3 sequence (DNA): TGCGCCAGCAGCTTGGGACAGGCGACCTACGAGCAGTACTTC. The full variable domain, with the rest looked up from reference TRBV5-1 and TRBJ2-7, is KAGVTQTPRYLIKTRGQQVTLSCSPISGHRSVSWYQQTPGQGLQFLFEYFSETQRNKGNFPGRFSGRQFSNSRSEMNVSTLELGDSALYLCASSLGQATYEQYFGPGTRLTVT.

The CDR3 here is CASSPGATGGYGYTF. CDR3 nucleotides: TGTGCCAGTAGCCCAGGGGCGACTGGCGGTTATGGCTACACCTTC. The chain couples TRBV19 to TRBJ1-2; tentative D call: TRBD1 (6 bases). V shed 6 bases and J shed 5 bases, with 19 bases lying between them. This CDR3 spans 15 amino acids. Germline-derived CDR1 and CDR2 are LNHDA and SQIVND (reference sequence). Combining the CDR3 with reference TRBV19 and TRBJ1-2 gives the whole variable domain DGGITQSPKYLFRKEGQNVTLSCEQNLNHDAMYWYRQDPGQGLRLIYYSQIVNDFQKGDIAEGYSVSREKKESFPLTVTSAQKNPTAFYLCASSPGATGGYGYTFGSGTRLTVV.

CDR3 in DNA: TGTGCCAGCAGTTTAGCTTATGGACTAGCGGGGAATGAGCAGTTCTTC. It specifies CASSLAYGLAGNEQFF. This sequence joins TRBV27 and TRBJ2-1, with TRBD2 matching 12 bases. The CDR3 has 16 residues. The germline V gene encodes CDR1 MNHEY and CDR2 SMNVEV (reference sequence). V lost 2 bases to trimming and J lost 7 bases; unmatched junction nucleotides: 6.

With regard to this clone: One end of the junction varies from germline; a read error may be responsible. The CDR3 sequence: CASSLVEFNYGYTF. DNA of the CDR3: TGTGCCAGCAGTTTGGTCGAGTTCAACTACGGCTACACCTTC. V and J are TRBV28 and TRBJ1-2; D remains unclear. This CDR3 has 14 amino acids. Germline CDR1 is MDHEN and CDR2 is SYDVKM.

The J gene is TRBJ2-5, the V gene TRBV19, with 12 positions matching TRBD2. This CDR3 has 17 amino acids. V shed 5 bases, J shed 5 bases, and the junction held 12 bases outside the gene matches. From germline, CDR1 is LNHDA and CDR2 SQIVND (reference sequence). The CDR3 DNA reads TGTGCCAGTAGTGTCGGACTAGCGGGAACCTTAAGGGAGACCCAGTACTTC. Protein: CASSVGLAGTLRETQYF.

This clone was picked up a small number of times. For the CDR3, the DNA is TGTGCCAGCGGCAAGAATGAGCAGTTCTTC. Protein product: CASGKNEQFF. This chain uses TRBV6-5 with TRBJ2-1, with D uncertain. V lost 8 bases to trimming and J lost 7 bases, with 6 bases between them. Germline CDR1 and CDR2: MNHEY and SVGAGI. This CDR3 spans 10 amino acids.

The sample holds one count of this clone. The J gene is TRBJ2-3, the V gene TRBV5-1; 10 nucleotides align to TRBD2. The V segment lost 0 bases and the J segment 0 bases; nucleotides outside the gene matches: 10. Germline CDR1 reads SGHRS; CDR2 reads YFSETQ. The CDR3 is 19 residues long. The DNA for the CDR3 is TGCGCCAGCAGCTTGGGAGGGTCTAGCGGGGGATCTAGCACAGATACGCAGTATTTT. Translated: CASSLGGSSGGSSTDTQYF.

The chain uses TRBV7-2 and TRBJ1-5, with D tentatively TRBD1 (6 bases). This CDR3 is 14 amino acids long. V lost 5 bases to trimming and J lost 6 bases, with 14 bases between them. Looked up from germline, CDR1 is SGHTA and CDR2 is FQGNSA. CDR3 bases: TGTGCCAGCAGCCCTGGACAGAACATTCAGCCCCAGCATTTT. This encodes CASSPGQNIQPQHF.

The V and J genes are TRBV29-1 and TRBJ1-3; D gene ambiguous. The CDR3 covers 13 residues. V was clipped by 4 bases and J by 7 bases, with 14 bases between them. The germline CDR1 and CDR2 sequences are SQVTM and ANQGSEA. CDR3 sequence: CSVVAPAENTIYF. In DNA, the CDR3 is TGCAGCGTTGTTGCCCCTGCCGAGAACACCATATATTTT.

V is TRBV27 and J is TRBJ1-2; no firm D call. V lost 6 bases and J lost 10, with 15 bases in between. Looked up from germline, CDR1 is MNHEY and CDR2 is SMNVEV (reference sequence). The CDR3 has 12 residues. CDR3: CASRTGRVAYTF. DNA of the CDR3: TGTGCCAGCAGGACGGGGAGGGTTGCCTACACCTTC.

This clone was seen a few times. J is TRBJ1-1 and V is TRBV7-3; possibly TRBD1 for D (6 bases). The germline V gene encodes CDR1 SGHTA and CDR2 FQGTGA. Trimming pared 2 bases from V and 8 bases from J, leaving 12 bases between. The CDR3 is made up of 13 amino acids. The CDR3 is CASSLSTGQEAFF. The CDR3 DNA reads TGTGCCAGCAGCTTATCAACAGGGCAGGAAGCTTTCTTT.

The chain has TRBV5-4 and TRBJ2-1, with 12 bases matching TRBD1. The CDR3 extends over 16 amino acids. Germline values: CDR1 SGHNT, CDR2 YYREEE (reference sequence). With V trimmed by 3 bases and J by 3 bases, 4 bases remained unmatched. In nucleotides, the CDR3 is TGTGCCAGCAGCTCCGGGACAGGGGGCCTCTACAATGAGCAGTTCTTC. This translates into CASSSGTGGLYNEQFF.